Here is one TCR beta chain with its context. Its antigen is currently unknown. Blood genomic DNA input for TRB amplification was about 250-500 ng. The CDR3 covers 16 residues. The ends lost 2 bases at V and 0 bases at J; junction bases unmatched: 4. CDR1 is MNHEY and CDR2 is SVGAGI in the germline V gene. This sample is drawn from a study of T and B cells in COVID-19 patients. Study-level background: Recovered patients mostly had mild to moderate COVID-19 managed as outpatients. Study results and limitations: In COVID-19 patients, T cell receptor beta variable and joining gene use was reportedly strongly skewed. Highly clonal in active COVID-19, TRB repertoires exceeded healthy-donor diversity and richness at recovery. There were more than 2,000 TCR clusters exclusive to the recovered cohort, around 32 with low generation probability.

Multiplex PCR with BIOMED2 TRB-A/B primer pools amplified TRB rearrangements. TCRdb reprocessed the multiplex PCR reads with MiXCR, giving one entry per CDR3 protein. The profile shows 20,000 to 25,000 distinct CDR3 sequences, about 31% of them singletons. Material: blood. The V gene is TRBV6-5, the J gene TRBJ2-7; 10 bases fit TRBD2. The clonotype was recovered from a human donor who had recovered from COVID-19. Here the CDR3 DNA reads TGTGCCAGCAGTTACGATCAGCGGGGGGGCTCCTACGAGCAGTACTTC. It is translated as CASSYDQRGGSYEQYF.